This T cell receptor (beta chain) was retrieved from a study of neoadjuvant anti-PD-1 for oral cavity cancer. Study context: Patients without progression got a fourth dose around day 43. Study findings and constraints: Higher pretreatment Treg/Th17 ratios tracked higher pretreatment blood clonality.

As concerns this clone: Antigen specificity is unknown.

CDR1 SGHNT and CDR2 YENEEA come from the germline V gene. This CDR3 is 14 amino acids long. Between the trimmed V and J ends, which lost 5 bases and 4 bases, there was a span of 14 bases. No culture or expansion preceded analysis of these blood cells. Six replicates per PBMC sample, mostly from 450 to 600 ng of genomic DNA. Produced via immunoSEQ multiplex PCR; TCRdb's table is partial and in-frame only. Of tens of thousands of clones in the sample, 70% to 85% are singletons; the top ten hold approximately 2.4%. This TCR was sampled from a person aged 35 to 85 with oral cavity squamous cell carcinoma. Sample: PBMCs, taken before nivolumab (anti-PD-1) treatment. V and J are TRBV11-3 and TRBJ1-1, with D uncertain. The CDR3 sequence: CASSPRGSGTEAFF. The CDR3 DNA reads as TGTGCCAGCAGCCCTCGAGGGTCGGGCACTGAAGCTTTCTTT.